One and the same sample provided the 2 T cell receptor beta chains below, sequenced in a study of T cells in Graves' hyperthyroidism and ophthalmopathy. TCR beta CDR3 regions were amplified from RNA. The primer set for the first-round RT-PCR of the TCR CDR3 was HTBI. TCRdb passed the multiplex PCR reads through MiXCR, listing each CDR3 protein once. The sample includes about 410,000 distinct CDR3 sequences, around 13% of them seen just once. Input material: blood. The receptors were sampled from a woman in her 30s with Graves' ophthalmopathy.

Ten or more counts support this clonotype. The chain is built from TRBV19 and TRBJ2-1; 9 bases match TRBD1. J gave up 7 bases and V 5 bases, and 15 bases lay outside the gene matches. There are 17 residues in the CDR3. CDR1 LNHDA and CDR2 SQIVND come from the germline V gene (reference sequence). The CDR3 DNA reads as TGTGCCAGTAGTCCATGGACAGGGGCGGTTCCGGGTAATGAGCAGTTCTTC. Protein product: CASSPWTGAVPGNEQFF.

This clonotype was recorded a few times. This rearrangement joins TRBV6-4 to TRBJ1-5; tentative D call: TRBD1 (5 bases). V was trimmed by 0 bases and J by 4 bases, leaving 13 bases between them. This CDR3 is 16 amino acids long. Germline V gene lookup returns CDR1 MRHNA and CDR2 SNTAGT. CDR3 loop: CASSDSGGAGNQPQHF. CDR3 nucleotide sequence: TGTGCCAGCAGTGACTCAGGAGGGGCTGGGAATCAGCCCCAGCATTTT.